This T cell receptor beta chain stems from a study of neurological immune-mediated disorders. V dropped 5 bases and J dropped 4; count of bases not matched to a gene: 11. The CDR3 consists of 16 residues. Germline loops: CDR1 SGHTA, CDR2 FQGNSA. Regarding the study as a whole: The highest TCR clonal expansion occurred in HTLV-1-associated myelopathy; multiple sclerosis fell below healthy controls. Private repertoires in all groups were suggested, as expanded clones shared no CDR3 amino acid sequences across subjects.

This clonotype appeared many times. Its antigen is unidentified. As for time point: longitudinal time-point 3. Unsorted libraries were generated from 2 million PBMCs held at -80 degrees C. Synthesis of cDNA was carried out by template-switch 5'RACE. The reaction used 10-nucleotide random UMIs. TCRdb independently ran MiXCR on the 5' RACE reads; one entry per CDR3 protein. Here the sample spans about 53,000 distinct CDR3 sequences, roughly 8.4% being singletons. This TCR came from a woman between 40 and 55 years old in good health. The source material was PBMCs. The chain couples TRBV7-2 to TRBJ2-1; 7 bases are shared with TRBD1. The CDR3: CASSTPGQRLYNEQFF. Written as DNA, the CDR3 is TGTGCCAGCAGCACCCCGGGACAGAGACTGTACAATGAGCAGTTCTTC.